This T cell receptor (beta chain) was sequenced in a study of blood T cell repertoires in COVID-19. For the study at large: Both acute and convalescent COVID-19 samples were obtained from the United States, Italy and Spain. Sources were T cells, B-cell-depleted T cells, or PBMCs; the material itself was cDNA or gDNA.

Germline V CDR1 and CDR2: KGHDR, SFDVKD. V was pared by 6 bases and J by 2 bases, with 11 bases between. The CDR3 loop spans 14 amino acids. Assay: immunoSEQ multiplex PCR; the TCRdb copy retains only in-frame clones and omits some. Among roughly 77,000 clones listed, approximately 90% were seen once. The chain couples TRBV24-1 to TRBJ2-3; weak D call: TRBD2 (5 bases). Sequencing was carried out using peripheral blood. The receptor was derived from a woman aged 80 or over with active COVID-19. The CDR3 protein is CATSPPGITDTQYF. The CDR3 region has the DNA TGTGCCACCAGTCCCCCGGGGATCACAGATACGCAGTATTTT.